Below, 2 T cell receptor beta chains from the same sample are listed, as sequenced in a study of blood T cell repertoires in COVID-19. Assay used: immunoSEQ multiplex PCR; TCRdb lists only in-frame clones, some missing. The sample contains more than 150,000 clones, roughly 80% of which appear only once. Source material: peripheral blood. These receptors were taken from a man aged 55 to 70 with acute or convalescent COVID-19.

The chain employs TRBV2 and TRBJ2-7; 9 nucleotides agree with TRBD1. This CDR3 has 13 amino acids. Germline trimming cut 7 bases from V and 2 bases from J; bases unmatched to any gene: 3. From germline, CDR1 is SNHLY and CDR2 FYNNEI. Here the CDR3 DNA reads TGTGCCAGCATCCGACAGGGGGCCTACGAGCAGTACTTC. Translation gives CASIRQGAYEQYF.

V gene TRBV19 combines with J gene TRBJ1-2, with D possibly matching TRBD1 (6 bases). Trimming removed 2 bases from V and 3 bases from J, with 13 bases in between. Germline lookup yields CDR1 LNHDA and CDR2 SQIVND (reference sequence). The CDR3 covers 15 residues. CDR3 in amino acids: CASSISAGVDYGYTF. CDR3 bases: TGTGCCAGTAGTATAAGTGCAGGGGTTGACTATGGCTACACCTTC.